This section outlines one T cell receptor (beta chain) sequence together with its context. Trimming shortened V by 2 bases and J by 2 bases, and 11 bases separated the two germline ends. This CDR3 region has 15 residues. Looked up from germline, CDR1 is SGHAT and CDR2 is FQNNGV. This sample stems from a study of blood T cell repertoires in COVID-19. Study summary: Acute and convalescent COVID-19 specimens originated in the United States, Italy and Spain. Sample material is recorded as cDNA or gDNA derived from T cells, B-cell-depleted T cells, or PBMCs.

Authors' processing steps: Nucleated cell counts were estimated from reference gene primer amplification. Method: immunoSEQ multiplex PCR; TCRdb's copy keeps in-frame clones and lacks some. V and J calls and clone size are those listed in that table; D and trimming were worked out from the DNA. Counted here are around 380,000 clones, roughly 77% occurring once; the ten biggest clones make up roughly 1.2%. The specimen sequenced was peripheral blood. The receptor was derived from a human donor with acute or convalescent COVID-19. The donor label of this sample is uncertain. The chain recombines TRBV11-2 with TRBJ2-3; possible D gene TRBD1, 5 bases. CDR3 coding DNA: TGTGCCAGCAGCTTAACAGGCTTCCTCACAGATACGCAGTATTTT. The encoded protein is CASSLTGFLTDTQYF.